This TCR beta chain was recovered during a study of cytomegalovirus exposure and HLA in healthy donors. Use of 60 Vbeta and 13 Jbeta primers characterized the PCR. The repertoire was sequenced with immunoSEQ multiplex PCR; TCRdb's copy has only in-frame clones and lacks some. The sample includes roughly 170,000 clones, approximately 82% of them seen just once. A word on this clone: What it binds is unknown. Other DNA sequences from this sample encode an identical CDR3 as well.

Study-wide results and limits: Among the CMV-associated chains, a few were confirmed in vitro as specific for CMV antigens.

The sequence derives from a male donor in good health and CMV-seronegative. The material sequenced was PBMCs.

In nucleotides, the CDR3 is TGTGCCAGCAGCGTGGGACAGGGATATGGCTACACCTTC. Protein product: CASSVGQGYGYTF. The chain has TRBV9 and TRBJ1-2; 9 nucleotides line up with TRBD1. Germline values: CDR1 SGDLS, CDR2 YYNGEE. Trimming at V came to 2 bases and at J to 5 bases, leaving 1 base not matched to a gene. The length of the CDR3 is 13 residues.